This T cell receptor (beta chain) was recorded in a study of blood T cell repertoires in COVID-19. V gave up 5 bases and J gave up 1 base, with 8 bases separating them. The CDR3 sequence is 13 residues long. Original analysis: Estimated nucleated cell counts came from reference gene primer amplification. Sequenced by immunoSEQ multiplex PCR; TCRdb stores in-frame clones only, minus some. V and J calls and clone size are those listed in that table; D and trimming were worked out from the DNA. The repertoire holds a few hundred thousand clones, with about 90% as singletons. The receptor's source is a woman aged 55-70 years with COVID-19, enrolled during active disease. Sequencing was carried out using peripheral blood. V is TRBV12-3 or TRBV12-4 and J is TRBJ1-2, with D unresolved. CDR3 in DNA: TGTGCCAGCAGTAGGAGGGTTAACTATGGCTACACCTTC. Its translation: CASSRRVNYGYTF.